The T cell receptor beta chain under discussion was sequenced for a study of T cell repertoires in cytomegalovirus infection. Study in general: Both CMV infection and a matching HLA type were indicated by public TCR beta signatures.

TCRdb ran MiXCR on the reads and lists one entry per CDR3 protein. The sample carries 150,000 to 200,000 distinct CDR3 sequences, roughly 9.8% recorded once. Germline-derived CDR1 and CDR2 are MGHRA and YSYEKL. V lost 5 bases, J lost 7 bases, and 5 bases stayed unmatched. The CDR3 length is 14 residues. This clonotype appeared many times. Its antigen is unknown. Study conclusions and caveats: Identification of carriers of CMV plus the relevant HLA was achieved through cumulative public TCR beta family frequency. HLA-C-restricted, CMV-specific TCR beta clonotypes were dominant ex vivo.

J is TRBJ1-2 and V is TRBV4-1, with 12 bases matching TRBD1. The sample consisted of PBMCs. This TCR derives from a human donor in good health (CMV status not recorded). Some clones in this sample may be carry-over from other donors' samples. Here the CDR3 reads CASSSRDRGLGYTF. The CDR3 DNA follows: TGCGCCAGCAGCAGCCGGGACAGGGGGCTTGGCTACACCTTC.